This TCR beta chain was documented in a study of blood T cell repertoires in COVID-19. Across the whole study: Specimens from acute and convalescent COVID-19 originated in the United States, Italy and Spain. The cDNA or gDNA used as material had been derived from T cells, B-cell-depleted T cells, or PBMCs.

The ends were cut back, 1 base at V and 0 bases at J, with 8 bases in the middle. CDR1 is ENHRY and CDR2 is SYGVKD in the germline V gene. The CDR3 sequence is 15 residues long. As handled by the study authors: Reference gene primer amplification gave nucleated cell count estimates. Repertoires were generated with immunoSEQ multiplex PCR, while TCRdb's copy carries only in-frame clones and drops some. Clone size and V and J calls were adopted from that table, with D and trimming inferred from the DNA. Among roughly 130,000 clones listed, just under 85% were seen once. Sequenced input: peripheral blood. This chain uses TRBV10-3 with TRBJ2-3; no definite D call. The clonotype originates from a woman between 50 and 59 years old with acute or convalescent COVID-19. CDR3 DNA: TGTGCCATCAGTGAGTACCTAGTAAGCACAGATACGCAGTATTTT. It translates to CAISEYLVSTDTQYF.